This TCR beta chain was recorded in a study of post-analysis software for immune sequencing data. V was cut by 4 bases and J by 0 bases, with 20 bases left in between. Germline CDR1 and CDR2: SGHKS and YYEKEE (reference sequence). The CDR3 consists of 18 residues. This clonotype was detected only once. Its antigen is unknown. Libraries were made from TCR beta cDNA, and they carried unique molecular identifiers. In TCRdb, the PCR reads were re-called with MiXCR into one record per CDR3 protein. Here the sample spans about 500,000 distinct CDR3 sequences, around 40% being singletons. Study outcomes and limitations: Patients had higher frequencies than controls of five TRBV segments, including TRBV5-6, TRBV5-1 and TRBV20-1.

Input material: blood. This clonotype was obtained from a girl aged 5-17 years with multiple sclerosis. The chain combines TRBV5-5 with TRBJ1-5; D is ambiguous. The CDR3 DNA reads TGTGCCAGCAGCCGTGAAGGACGGAGAGGCAATAGCAATCAGCCCCAGCATTTT. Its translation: CASSREGRRGNSNQPQHF.